These 22 T cell receptor beta chains came from one sample sequenced in a study of shared clonotypes between healthy human individuals. Profiling relied on immunoSEQ multiplex PCR, and the TCRdb table lists in-frame clones only, not all of them. The sample lists roughly 450,000 clones, 79% occurring once. Sequenced material: PBMCs. These receptors were collected from a woman between 35 and 50 years old in good health. Some clones in this sample may be carry-over from other donors' samples.

The chain combines TRBV18 with TRBJ2-7, with TRBD2 matching 7 bases. The ends lost 2 bases at V and 5 bases at J; junction bases unmatched: 9. Germline V gene data show CDR1 as KGHSH and CDR2 as LQKENI. The CDR3 is made up of 15 amino acids. The CDR3 loop is CASSPTRKAGNEQYF. As DNA, the CDR3 is TGTGCCAGCTCACCAACCCGAAAAGCGGGGAACGAGCAGTACTTC.

On this clone: The same CDR3 can be traced to other DNA sequences in this sample. The V and J genes are TRBV6-6 and TRBJ2-7, with 7 bases identical to TRBD1. Per the germline V gene, CDR1 is MNHNY and CDR2 is SVGAGI (reference sequence). This CDR3 contains 12 residues. The V gene end was trimmed by 5 bases and the J gene end by 4 bases; junction bases not matched to a gene: 2. The DNA of the CDR3 is TGTGCCAGCAGTAGACAGGGTTACGAGCAGTACTTC. This codes for CASSRQGYEQYF.

V gene TRBV30 combines with J gene TRBJ1-1, with 9 nucleotides matching TRBD1. The V gene's germline CDR1 is GTSNPN and CDR2 SVGIG (reference sequence). J was trimmed by 5 bases and V by 0 bases; bases with no gene match: 1. The CDR3 spans 13 residues. CDR3 residues: CAWSVGQGTEAFF. CDR3 coding DNA: TGTGCCTGGAGTGTAGGACAGGGGACTGAAGCTTTCTTT.

This clone has just one count. V is TRBV28 and J is TRBJ1-4, with D unresolved. This CDR3 is 12 amino acids long. Trimming left V 2 bases short and J 11 bases short, with 9 bases between. Per germline, CDR1 MDHEN and CDR2 SYDVKM. The chain's CDR3 is CASSLQESKLFF. The CDR3 DNA reads TGTGCCAGCAGTTTACAAGAGAGCAAACTGTTTTTT.

Concerning this clone itself: Its ends do not fully match the called genes, so a read error is possible. Other DNA sequences in the sample encode the same CDR3. The V and J genes are TRBV11-3 and TRBJ2-5; 8 bases line up with TRBD2. Germline CDR1 and CDR2: SGHNT and YENEEA. The CDR3 is made up of 17 amino acids. CDR3 nucleotide sequence: TGTGCCAGCAGCTTAGGTTTGTTAGCGGGGACCCAAGAGACTCAGTACTTC. It specifies CASSLGLLAGTQETQYF.

The J gene is TRBJ1-3, the V gene TRBV6-6; no definite D call. The V gene lost 0 bases and the J gene lost 4 bases, with 7 bases spanning the gap. CDR3 length equals 14 residues. Germline V CDR1 and CDR2: MNHNY, SVGAGI (reference sequence). The DNA of the CDR3 is TGTGCCAGCAGTTACTCCACTGAAGGAAACACCATATATTTT. Protein sequence: CASSYSTEGNTIYF.

The chain recombines TRBV2 with TRBJ2-1; the match to TRBD2 covers 11 bases. The V segment lost 6 bases and the J segment 3 bases; nucleotides outside the gene matches: 4. The CDR3 sequence is 15 residues long. Germline V CDR1 and CDR2: SNHLY, FYNNEI. The CDR3 coding sequence is TGTGCCAGCAGACTAGCGGGAGTGGTCTACAATGAGCAGTTCTTC. It is translated as CASRLAGVVYNEQFF.

The chain employs TRBV27 and TRBJ1-1, with 9 positions matching TRBD1. Germline CDR1 MNHEY, CDR2 SMNVEV (reference sequence). The V gene end was trimmed by 8 bases and the J gene end by 1 base; junction bases not matched to a gene: 5. The CDR3 sequence is 14 residues long. CDR3 coding DNA: TGTGCCAGCTCCCGGACAGGGGCGAACACTGAAGCTTTCTTT. This translates into CASSRTGANTEAFF.

Regarding this clone: The same CDR3 can be traced to other DNA sequences in this sample. The rearrangement links TRBV7-9 to TRBJ2-5; 8 bases line up with TRBD2. CDR1 is SEHNR, CDR2 FQNEAQ, per germline (reference sequence). V dropped 8 bases and J dropped 5; count of bases not matched to a gene: 4. The CDR3 covers 12 residues. DNA of the CDR3: TGTGCCAGCGGTCGGGGGGGGGAGACCCAGTACTTC. Translated, it gives CASGRGGETQYF. Looking up the rest from reference TRBV7-9 and TRBJ2-5 gives the full variable domain: DTGVSQNPRHKITKRGQNVTFRCDPISEHNRLYWYRQTLGQGPEFLTYFQNEAQLEKSRLLSDRFSAERPKGSFSTLEIQRTEQGDSAMYLCASGRGGETQYFGPGTRLLVL.

The rearrangement joins TRBV30 to TRBJ2-1, with 8 positions matching TRBD2. Germline V gene lookup returns CDR1 GTSNPN and CDR2 SVGIG (reference sequence). The CDR3 is 13 amino acids. V lost 1 base and J lost 8; bases outside the gene matches: 4. DNA for the CDR3: TGTGCCTGGAGTGCAGCGGGAGAGTATGAGCAGTTCTTC. This translates into CAWSAAGEYEQFF.

The chain links TRBV5-6 to TRBJ2-1; 9 bases are a match to TRBD2. V was clipped by 6 bases and J by 1 base; unmatched bases: 5. In germline, CDR1 is SGHDT, CDR2 YYEEEE. The CDR3 covers 15 residues. The CDR3 nucleotides are TGTGCCAGCATTAGCGGGAGTATGTCCTACAATGAGCAGTTCTTC. Residues: CASISGSMSYNEQFF. Complete variable domain (other parts from reference TRBV5-6 and TRBJ2-1): DAGVTQSPTHLIKTRGQQVTLRCSPKSGHDTVSWYQQALGQGPQFIFQYYEEEERQRGNFPDRFSGHQFPNYSSELNVNALLLGDSALYLCASISGSMSYNEQFFGPGTRLTVL.

This clone was counted ten times or more. The rearrangement uses TRBV9 and TRBJ2-1; 7 bases are shared with TRBD2. CDR1 is SGDLS, CDR2 YYNGEE, per germline. Germline trimming cut 0 bases from V and 3 bases from J; bases unmatched to any gene: 12. The CDR3 runs 18 residues. The CDR3 DNA reads TGTGCCAGCAGCGTAGGGAGTGGCGGGAGAGTTCTCTACAATGAGCAGTTCTTC. Its protein product is CASSVGSGGRVLYNEQFF.

CDR3 coding DNA: TGTGCCAGCAGTCGACTAGCGGCTAACTCCTACAATGAGCAGTTCTTC. The encoded protein is CASSRLAANSYNEQFF. The V and J genes are TRBV28 and TRBJ2-1; 9 positions agree with TRBD2. The germline V gene encodes CDR1 MDHEN and CDR2 SYDVKM. This CDR3 has 16 amino acids. Unmatched junction bases numbered 5, after V lost 5 bases and J lost 0 bases.

As to this clone: A read error may produce the germline difference seen at one junction end. This chain uses TRBV2 with TRBJ2-7; no firm D call. CDR3 length equals 12 residues. CDR1 and CDR2 from the germline V gene are SNHLY and FYNNEI. The CDR3 nucleotides are TGTGCCAGCAGCTATAGCCCCTACGAACAGTACTTC. Residues: CASSYSPYEQYF.

The gene calls are TRBV7-9 and TRBJ2-1; no clear D. The V end lost 5 bases, the J end lost 4 bases, and 9 bases lay between the germline ends. This CDR3 has 13 residues. Germline assignment: CDR1 SEHNR and CDR2 FQNEAQ (reference sequence). The DNA of the CDR3 is TGTGCCAGCAGCGTCAGTCCTTACAATGAGCAGTTCTTC. Translated, it gives CASSVSPYNEQFF.

The chain employs TRBV7-2 and TRBJ2-2, with 11 bases lining up with TRBD2. J was trimmed by 6 bases and V by 5 bases; bases with no gene match: 11. This CDR3 is 17 amino acids long. The germline gives CDR1 SGHTA, CDR2 FQGNSA. CDR3 sequence reads: CASSPGLAGGGAGELFF. CDR3 sequence (DNA): TGTGCCAGCAGCCCCGGACTAGCGGGTGGAGGGGCCGGGGAGCTGTTTTTT.

In its sample, this clone was seen a few times. The chain is built from TRBV6-4 and TRBJ2-1, with 8 nucleotides matching TRBD2. The CDR3 contains 15 residues. The J segment lost 7 bases and the V segment lost 0 bases, leaving 5 bases of the junction unmatched. CDR1 and CDR2 (germline): MRHNA, SNTAGT. The CDR3 coding sequence is TGTGCCAGCAGTGACTCCGAAGCGGGAGTAAATGAGCAGTTCTTC. Translation: CASSDSEAGVNEQFF.

The chain combines TRBV19 with TRBJ1-1; weak D call: TRBD1 (6 bases). The CDR3 length is 12 residues. Germline assignment: CDR1 LNHDA and CDR2 SQIVND (reference sequence). The V end lost 7 bases, the J end lost 5 bases, and 11 bases lay between the germline ends. This CDR3 reads CASTGGWTEAFF. CDR3 coding DNA: TGTGCCAGTACGGGGGGCTGGACTGAAGCTTTCTTT.

The chain combines TRBV6-6 with TRBJ2-2; D may match TRBD1 or TRBD2 (5 bases each). Germline V lookup: CDR1 MNHNY, CDR2 SVGAGI (reference sequence). Trimming took 2 bases from V and 3 from J, leaving 10 bases between them. The CDR3 has 15 amino acids. This CDR3 is CASSYLGTDTGELFF. CDR3 in DNA: TGTGCCAGCAGTTACCTCGGGACGGACACCGGGGAGCTGTTTTTT.

V and J are TRBV7-9 and TRBJ2-7; D gene uncertain. The CDR3 loop spans 15 amino acids. V was clipped by 1 base and J by 0 bases, with 10 bases between them. Looked up from germline, CDR1 is SEHNR and CDR2 is FQNEAQ (reference sequence). CDR3 nucleotide sequence: TGTGCCAGCAGCTTAGTAACGACGGACTCCTACGAGCAGTACTTC. It yields the protein CASSLVTTDSYEQYF. The whole variable domain, filled in from reference TRBV7-9 and TRBJ2-7, reads DTGVSQNPRHKITKRGQNVTFRCDPISEHNRLYWYRQTLGQGPEFLTYFQNEAQLEKSRLLSDRFSAERPKGSFSTLEIQRTEQGDSAMYLCASSLVTTDSYEQYFGPGTRLTVT.

The rearrangement links TRBV4-2 to TRBJ2-3; no clear D gene. V gave up 1 base and J gave up 4 bases, with 9 bases separating them. Germline lookup yields CDR1 LGHNA and CDR2 YNFKEQ. The CDR3 consists of 14 residues. The CDR3 is CASSQGSLPDTQYF. DNA of the CDR3: TGTGCCAGCAGCCAAGGATCGCTTCCAGATACGCAGTATTTT.

The gene calls are TRBV2 and TRBJ2-4, with TRBD2 identical over 11 bases. This CDR3 has 17 amino acids. Per the germline V gene, CDR1 is SNHLY and CDR2 is FYNNEI. The ends lost 0 bases at V and 2 bases at J; junction bases unmatched: 3. Written as DNA, the CDR3 is TGTGCCAGCAGTGAAGCGCGACTAGCGGGGACCAAAAACATTCAGTACTTC. Its protein is CASSEARLAGTKNIQYF.